The entry below describes one T cell receptor (beta chain). Primed by a sample-barcoded 5' primer and a J-beta primer mix, a second PCR proceeded for about 6 to 12 cycles. TCRdb reprocessed the 5' RACE reads with MiXCR, giving one entry per CDR3 protein. The sample lists just over 800,000 distinct CDR3 sequences, around 68% occurring once. The ends were cut back, 0 bases at V and 6 bases at J, with 14 bases in the middle. Looked up from germline, CDR1 is DFQATT and CDR2 is SNEGSKA (reference sequence). This CDR3 has 14 residues. The data originate from a study of blood T cells in healthy people across ages.

Sequenced sample: blood. The chain is built from TRBV20-1 and TRBJ2-5; tentatively, D is TRBD2 (6 bases). The receptor was isolated from a man aged 25 to 40 in good health. The DNA for the CDR3 is TGCAGTGCTAGAGAAGAAGGCGGGGTGCAGACCCAGTACTTC. It is translated as CSAREEGGVQTQYF.